A selection of T cell receptor beta chains follows, all from one sample in a study of cytomegalovirus exposure and HLA in healthy donors. TCRdb's table, derived via immunoSEQ multiplex PCR, lists solely in-frame clones and lacks some. This repertoire shows some 180,000 clones, about four fifths found once; its top ten account for about 2.1%. The material sequenced was PBMCs. These receptors were collected from a woman in her twenties or thirties in good health and CMV-seronegative. The CDR3 runs from the conserved cysteine through the conserved F or W. The D gene is left open where the match is weak. The size entry is marked missing in some rows and otherwise reads once, few, many or a size class.

TRBD2,TRBJ2-3,NA,TRBV11-1,TGTGCCAGCAGCTTAGGGGCTAGCGGGGGGGCCAGGACGCAGTATTTT,CASSLGASGGARTQYF
NA,TRBJ1-2,few,TRBV30,TGTGCCTGGAGGATACAGGGATACTATGGCTACACCTTC,CAWRIQGYYGYTF
NA,TRBJ1-2,NA,TRBV19,TGTGCCAGTAGTATGCCTTGGGGGCCTGGAGGCTACACCTTC,CASSMPWGPGGYTF
TRBD2,TRBJ2-7,NA,TRBV30,TGTGCCTGGGGCGGGGGGGAGCAGTACTTC,CAWGGGEQYF
NA,TRBJ1-3,NA,TRBV5-1,TGCGCCAGCAGCTTGGCCGCGGTGGGAAACACCATATATTTT,CASSLAAVGNTIYF
TRBD1,TRBJ2-3,NA,TRBV4-3,TGCGCCAGCAGTTACACAGGGGTTGACACAGATACGCAGTATTTT,CASSYTGVDTDTQYF
NA,TRBJ2-1,once,TRBV7-2,TGTGCCAGCAGCTTTAACGGTCAACTTACCTCCTACAATGAGCAGTTCTTC,CASSFNGQLTSYNEQFF
NA,TRBJ1-1,NA,TRBV6-6,TGTGCCAGCAGTTACTCGACGGGTGGCGATGAAGCTTTCTTT,CASSYSTGGDEAFF
NA,TRBJ1-5,NA,TRBV19,TGTGCCAGTAGTATTCAACAGGCTGGGTATCAGCCCCAGCATTTT,CASSIQQAGYQPQHF
NA,TRBJ1-4,few,TRBV30,TGTGCCTGGAGCGGGGTTAATGAAAAACTGTTTTTT,CAWSGVNEKLFF
TRBD2,TRBJ2-3,once,TRBV4-1,TGCGCCAGCAGCCTGGGACTAGCGGGGGGGAGCACAGATACGCAGTATTTT,CASSLGLAGGSTDTQYF
NA,TRBJ1-2,NA,TRBV16,TGTGCCAGCAGCCAATTACCCGGGTCGGTTGGCTACACCTTC,CASSQLPGSVGYTF
TRBD2,TRBJ2-1,NA,TRBV2,TGTGCCAGCAGTGAGGCCGTGGGCGGGGGGGTAGCTGAGCAGTTCTTC,CASSEAVGGGVAEQFF
NA,TRBJ2-7,NA,TRBV5-1,TGCGCCAGCAGCTTGGAGGGCCGGCGGGCGTCCTACGAGCAGTACTTC,CASSLEGRRASYEQYF
TRBD1,TRBJ1-5,NA,TRBV18,TGTGCCAGCTCAAAGGAGACAGGGAATCAGCCCCAGCATTTT,CASSKETGNQPQHF
NA,TRBJ1-1,NA,TRBV2,TGTGCCAGCAGAACGGAGATTATGAACACTGAAGCTTTCTTT,CASRTEIMNTEAFF
NA,TRBJ2-6,few,TRBV5-6,TGTGCCAGCAGCTTGTGGGCAGGGATAGCTGGGGCCAACGTCCTGACTTTC,CASSLWAGIAGANVLTF
TRBD1,TRBJ1-5,NA,TRBV7-2,TGTGCCAGCAGCTCGGACAGGGGGCCTCAGCCCCAGCATTTT,CASSSDRGPQPQHF
NA,TRBJ1-1,NA,TRBV2,TGTGCCAGCAGTGAATTAATATCTCTGAGGGCTTTCTTT,CASSELISLRAFF
TRBD1,TRBJ1-1,NA,TRBV6-5,TGTGCCAGCAAGAGGACAGGGGGGAACACTGAAGCTTTCTTT,CASKRTGGNTEAFF
NA,TRBJ1-2,once,TRBV29-1,TGCAGCGTTGATGTCGGAGCCGCGTTGCGCTACACCTTC,CSVDVGAALRYTF
NA,TRBJ1-5,NA,TRBV4-1,TGCGCCAGCAGCCAAGTGGCAGGGAATCAGCCCCAGCATTTT,CASSQVAGNQPQHF
NA,TRBJ2-5,NA,TRBV6-5,TGTGCCAGCAGTTTCACCTCAGGGCCCCAAGAGACCCAGTACTTC,CASSFTSGPQETQYF
TRBD2,TRBJ2-5,NA,TRBV7-9,TGTGCCAGCAGCAGACTAGCGGGGGCCCAAGAGACCCAGTACTTC,CASSRLAGAQETQYF
NA,TRBJ2-5,NA,TRBV5-4,TGTGCCAGCAGCTTGTGGCTAGCGAACCAAGAGACCCAGTACTTC,CASSLWLANQETQYF
TRBD1,TRBJ2-5,few,TRBV9,TGTGCCAGCAGCGTAGGGGACAGGGGAACAGAGACCCAGTACTTC,CASSVGDRGTETQYF
TRBD1,TRBJ1-5,once,TRBV5-5,TGTGCCAGCAGCTTGGGACGACAGGGAGGTGATCAGCCCCAGCATTTT,CASSLGRQGGDQPQHF
NA,TRBJ1-1,NA,TRBV5-1,TGCGCCAGCAGCTTGGAGAGGATACCGAACACTGAAGCTTTCTTT,CASSLERIPNTEAFF
TRBD1,TRBJ2-7,NA,TRBV19,TGTGCCAGTAGTATGGTGATGACAGGGGAGAACTACGAGCAGTACTTC,CASSMVMTGENYEQYF
TRBD2,TRBJ2-3,NA,TRBV5-1,TGCGCCAGCAGCTTGATGTCAGCGGGGGGGAGCACAGATACGCAGTATTTT,CASSLMSAGGSTDTQYF
NA,TRBJ2-1,NA,TRBV4-1,TGCGCCAGCAGCCCTCGACGACTTCCATACAATGAGCAGTTCTTC,CASSPRRLPYNEQFF
NA,TRBJ1-5,NA,TRBV6-5,TGTGCCAGCAGTTACTCGAGCGGTCAGCCCCAGCATTTT,CASSYSSGQPQHF
NA,TRBJ2-1,NA,TRBV9,TGTGCCAGCAGCGTAGTCGGGGGAGTGGGTGAGCAGTTCTTC,CASSVVGGVGEQFF
NA,TRBJ2-5,few,TRBV18,TGTGCCAGCTCACTACAAGAGACCCAGTACTTC,CASSLQETQYF
TRBD1,TRBJ1-5,NA,TRBV29-1,TGCAGCGTACGAAGACAGGGGGCTATTTTACAGCCCCAGCATTTT,CSVRRQGAILQPQHF
NA,TRBJ2-7,NA,TRBV5-5,TGTGCCAGCAGCTTGGGGGGCCCCAACGAGCAGTACTTC,CASSLGGPNEQYF
TRBD2,TRBJ2-7,NA,TRBV7-2,TGTGCCAGCAGCTTAGGGGTGTCTAGCGGGGGAGGGTACGAGCAGTACTTC,CASSLGVSSGGGYEQYF
NA,TRBJ1-1,NA,TRBV18,TGTGCCAGCTCACCTTACACGAACACTGAAGCTTTCTTT,CASSPYTNTEAFF
TRBD1,TRBJ1-5,once,TRBV6-6,TGTGCCAGCAGCCGCCACAGGGGGCGAAACAATCAGCCCCAGCATTTT,CASSRHRGRNNQPQHF